This note documents a single TCR beta chain sequence. Antigen specificity is unknown. Here immunoSEQ multiplex PCR was the method, and the copy in TCRdb shows in-frame clones only, minus some. Altogether 41,000 or so clones are present, roughly 95% being singletons, with the ten largest covering about 0.54%. This CDR3 comprises 15 residues. CDR1 is SGHTA and CDR2 is FQGNSA in the germline V gene. Trimming removed 1 base from V and 4 bases from J; junction bases left unmatched: 2. The sample is drawn from a study of graft-versus-host responses after intestinal transplantation. Whole-study context: Induction with anti-thymocyte globulin, then tacrolimus and steroids for around three years, was given to all recipients. Broader study findings: An association linked early post-transplant HvG declines with peak circulating GvH clone levels.

V usage is TRBV7-2 and J usage is TRBJ2-2; 8 nucleotides agree with TRBD2. The specimen comprised unstimulated CD8+ T cells sorted from spleen or lymph node cells, sampled before transplant. This TCR came from a human donor who was the organ donor for an intestinal transplant. The CDR3: CASSLVLAGTGELFF. Here the CDR3 DNA reads TGTGCCAGCAGCTTAGTTCTAGCGGGCACCGGGGAGCTGTTTTTT.